A selection of T cell receptor beta chains follows, all from one sample in a study of CD8+ T cells in alopecia areata. Sequencing was performed with immunoSEQ multiplex PCR; in TCRdb, only in-frame clones are kept and a portion is missing. Here the sample spans about 120,000 clones, 53% being singletons. Sequences were derived from CD4+ T cells sorted from blood, sampled at week 4, from a patient treated with tofacitinib. All receptors come from a human donor with alopecia areata. Both conserved end residues are part of each CDR3. The D gene is left open where the match is weak. Clone size is not always given. Where it is, it says once, few, many or a class for expanded clones.

j_call: TRBJ1-1; clone_size: .; v_call: TRBV30; d_call: .; cdr3_aa: CAGTRLNTEAFF; cdr3_nt: TGTGCCGGGACAAGGTTGAACACTGAAGCTTTCTTT
j_call: TRBJ1-1; clone_size: .; v_call: TRBV2; d_call: TRBD1; cdr3_aa: CASSQSGTGITEAFF; cdr3_nt: TGTGCCAGCAGTCAATCCGGGACAGGGATCACTGAAGCTTTCTTT
j_call: TRBJ1-5; clone_size: .; v_call: TRBV27; d_call: TRBD1; cdr3_aa: CASSSPTRQGGNQPQHF; cdr3_nt: TGTGCCAGCAGTTCCCCAACGAGACAGGGGGGCAATCAGCCCCAGCATTTT
j_call: TRBJ1-4; clone_size: .; v_call: TRBV15; d_call: .; cdr3_aa: CATSRGKATNEKLFF; cdr3_nt: TGTGCCACCAGCAGGGGGAAGGCAACTAATGAAAAACTGTTTTTT
j_call: TRBJ1-3; clone_size: few; v_call: TRBV7-9; d_call: .; cdr3_aa: CASSLFPHLRRSSGNTIYF; cdr3_nt: TGTGCCAGCAGCTTATTCCCGCACCTTCGGCGGTCATCTGGAAACACCATATATTTT
j_call: TRBJ2-5; clone_size: .; v_call: TRBV6-6; d_call: TRBD2; cdr3_aa: CASSYGLAGGETQYF; cdr3_nt: TGTGCCAGCAGTTACGGTCTAGCGGGAGGAGAGACCCAGTACTTC
j_call: TRBJ1-2; clone_size: once; v_call: TRBV4-1; d_call: .; cdr3_aa: CASSHPRGFYYGYTF; cdr3_nt: TGCGCCAGCAGCCACCCACGGGGGTTCTACTATGGCTACACCTTC
j_call: TRBJ2-5; clone_size: .; v_call: TRBV29-1; d_call: .; cdr3_aa: CSVARRRETQYF; cdr3_nt: TGCAGCGTTGCCCGCAGGAGGGAGACCCAGTACTTC
j_call: TRBJ2-2; clone_size: few; v_call: TRBV23-1; d_call: TRBD1; cdr3_aa: CASSLTGGYTGELFF; cdr3_nt: TGCGCCAGCAGCCTGACAGGGGGGTACACCGGGGAGCTGTTTTTT
j_call: TRBJ2-4; clone_size: .; v_call: TRBV7-9; d_call: TRBD2; cdr3_aa: CASSSSGHIGGKNIQYF; cdr3_nt: TGTGCCAGCAGCTCTAGCGGGCACATCGGGGGCAAAAACATTCAGTACTTC